This TCR beta chain is from a study of OX40 agonist ivuxolimab in advanced cancers. For the wider study: Ivuxolimab was a fully human IgG2 agonistic monoclonal antibody targeting the costimulatory receptor OX40 (CD134). Intravenous ivuxolimab was administered to patients every 2 weeks at six dose levels: 0.01, 0.1, 0.3, 1.5, 3 and 10 mg/kg. Of the 50 to 55 dose-escalation patients, hepatocellular carcinoma was present in approximately 20, melanoma in some 15, renal cell carcinoma in 9 and head and neck cancer in 9. The dose-escalation cohort was around 84% male with a mean age of approximately 60 years, ranging from roughly 23 to 90. Prior anti-PD-1, anti-PD-L1 or anti-CTLA-4 therapy was permitted, and roughly two fifths of dose-escalation patients had received checkpoint inhibitors. Partial responses were achieved by three dose-escalation patients, of whom one had hepatocellular carcinoma and two had cutaneous melanoma. Peripheral TCRbeta sequencing aimed to test whether ivuxolimab altered TCR sequence diversity and caused clonal T-cell expansion. The monotherapy dose-escalation portion (N of about 50 patients) of the phase I ivuxolimab trial is reported in the paper. The full study reports these points: The antigen specificity of the peripheral T cells that underwent clonal expansion was not determined. Low levels of normalized T-cell clonal expansion were also shown by some nonresponding patients. Clonal expansion of both CD4+ and CD8+ blood T cells was observed from baseline to week 6 at doses 0.1 to 3.0 mg/kg. In the 0.1-3.0 mg/kg groups, partial responders had among the lowest normalized peripheral clonal expansion, particularly in CD8+ T cells. After ivuxolimab, more expanded clones were found on average in CD8+ T cells than in CD4+ T cells.

Patients with a history of autoimmune disease or receiving systemic immunosuppression were excluded from the trial. Peripheral blood for TCR sequencing was drawn from every dose cohort at baseline, at cycle 4 day 1 and at cycle 7 day 1. The samples were drawn from a first-in-human, open-label, multicenter phase I dose-escalation trial of ivuxolimab. Adults with locally advanced or metastatic melanoma, renal cell carcinoma, hepatocellular carcinoma or head and neck squamous cell carcinoma were enrolled in the trial. Before TCR sequencing, CD4+ T cells and CD8+ T cells from peripheral blood were sorted into separate populations. The CDR3, cysteine through phenylalanine, is 20 amino acids long. Just the 60-base CDR3 DNA is kept, in frame starting at base 1. For CDR1 and CDR2, the germline V gene lists SGHNT and YENEEA. Trimming takes 1 base off V and 3 bases off J; junction bases not matched to a gene: 10.

This clone was recorded once. Its antigen specificity is not known. No base quality values were provided; no much bigger clone lies one nucleotide off. For sequencing of the TCRbeta CDR3 region, genomic DNA was extracted from the sorted cells. The immunoSEQ Assay was used to sequence the TCRbeta CDR3 regions. TCRdb took this table from immuneACCESS and kept in-frame rearrangements with V and J called. Such tables lack part of the clones; where checked against another copy, unresolved V genes explain under half of the gap, and the rest is unexplained. The sample includes around 40,000 clones, with about 88% observed a single time. Roughly an eighth of the sample is in the top ten clones.

The sequence is built from TRBV11-3 and TRBJ2-2, with 14 bases matching TRBD2. The source of this sequence is an adult with an advanced solid tumor such as melanoma, head and neck, liver or kidney cancer. Sequencing was performed on CD4+ or CD8+ T cells sorted from blood, taken in a trial of the OX40 agonist ivuxolimab. The CDR3 in this case is CASSLGPRTSGRYYTGELFF. The nucleotide sequence is given as TGTGCCAGCAGCTTAGGACCCCGGACTAGCGGGAGGTATTACACCGGGGAGCTGTTTTTT.